This T cell receptor beta chain was profiled in a study of identical twins. This clonotype was counted at least ten times. A universal primer site came from template switching; cDNA carried unique molecular identifiers. From the 5' RACE reads, TCRdb called clonotypes with MiXCR, one entry per CDR3 protein. The profile shows fewer than 650,000 distinct CDR3 sequences, over 8.5% of them singletons. The same sample was also used in a study of yellow fever vaccine responses in identical twins. That paper states: Twins reportedly mounted vaccine T cell responses that seemed partly convergent, partly personalized.

The TCR comes from a woman aged 18-29 years in good health. Specimen: PBMCs.

The DNA for the CDR3 is TGTGCCAGCACCCATCGAGGTCGGGCGAACACCGGGGAGCTGTTTTTT. Protein product: CASTHRGRANTGELFF. The chain combines TRBV5-5 with TRBJ2-2, with D unclear. V was shortened by 6 bases and J by 0 bases, with 15 bases between the two germline ends. The CDR3 has 16 amino acids. The germline CDR1 and CDR2 sequences are SGHKS and YYEKEE (reference sequence).